This T cell receptor beta chain appears in the sequencing data of a study of control samples from healthy donors and cancer patients. The CDR3 contains 15 residues. V shed 2 bases and J shed 3 bases, with 12 bases lying between them. Germline CDR1 KGHSH, CDR2 LQKENI. Clones were read by immunoSEQ multiplex PCR, and TCRdb kept only the in-frame ones, dropping some. The sample records around 110,000 clones, 75% to 90% being singletons. Sequencing was done on a sample of PBMCs. The source of this sequence is a woman in her forties or fifties with colorectal cancer. The V and J genes are TRBV18 and TRBJ2-3; D is possibly TRBD1 (5 bases). The CDR3 DNA reads TGTGCCAGCTCACCAGAGACAGCTCCTACAGATACGCAGTATTTT. Translating gives CASSPETAPTDTQYF.